This TCR beta chain was observed in a study of T cell changes during pregnancy in multiple sclerosis. The CDR3 is made up of 17 amino acids. V was pared by 4 bases and J by 3 bases, with 9 bases of the junction left unmatched. Germline CDR1 SEHNR, CDR2 FQNEAQ (reference sequence). Generated by immunoSEQ multiplex PCR, the TCRdb table keeps only in-frame clones and is missing some. The table includes around 71,000 clones, around 94% detected once. The sample in question was peripheral blood, obtained in the third trimester of pregnancy. The receptor was derived from a female donor with multiple sclerosis, enrolled in a pregnancy study. V usage is TRBV7-9 and J usage is TRBJ2-2; the match to TRBD2 covers 9 bases. CDR3 region: CASSYTGLATDTGELFF. Here the CDR3 DNA reads TGTGCCAGCAGCTATACCGGACTAGCGACGGACACCGGGGAGCTGTTTTTT.